These 27 T cell receptor beta chains share one sample of origin, sequenced in a study of graft-versus-host responses after intestinal transplantation. Assay: immunoSEQ multiplex PCR; the TCRdb copy retains only in-frame clones and omits some. Among some 77,000 clones, about 92% were seen once, and the ten largest hold 0.55% to 0.8%. Sample: PBMCs, taken 98 days after intestinal transplantation. Receptors originate from a human patient who received an intestinal transplant, so some T cells may come from the graft donor.

The chain combines TRBV7-8 with TRBJ2-1; no clear D. From germline, CDR1 is SGHVS and CDR2 FQNEAQ. The V and J ends lost 2 bases and 4 bases respectively, with 12 bases between them. The CDR3 is 15 residues long. The CDR3: CASSLTDVPYNEQFF. The CDR3 DNA sequence: TGTGCCAGCAGCTTAACGGACGTACCTTACAATGAGCAGTTCTTC.

The J gene is TRBJ2-1, the V gene TRBV6-5; 7 bases match TRBD2. This CDR3 comprises 16 residues. J was trimmed by 4 bases and V by 4 bases; bases with no gene match: 10. Germline lookup yields CDR1 MNHEY and CDR2 SVGAGI. In DNA, the CDR3 is TGTGCCAGCAGTTCTAGCGGCGAGGAACTATACAATGAGCAGTTCTTC. Protein product: CASSSSGEELYNEQFF.

The rearrangement links TRBV18 to TRBJ2-2; no definite D call. The CDR3 is 14 residues long. Trimming cost V 4 bases and J 5 bases, with 11 bases left between them. Germline CDR1 reads KGHSH; CDR2 reads LQKENI. CDR3: CASSQQPTTGELFF. In DNA form, the CDR3 reads TGTGCCAGCTCACAACAGCCCACAACCGGGGAGCTGTTTTTT.

The chain employs TRBV7-9 and TRBJ2-3, with 10 bases fitting TRBD2. Germline lookup yields CDR1 SEHNR and CDR2 FQNEAQ (reference sequence). This CDR3 has 17 residues. V shed 0 bases and J 6 bases; nucleotides not matched to a gene: 9. The CDR3 here is CASSLAAAAGGRDTQYF. The CDR3, as DNA: TGTGCCAGCAGCTTAGCAGCCGCAGCGGGAGGGAGGGATACGCAGTATTTT.

This chain joins TRBV6-5 and TRBJ2-7; D uncertain. Trimming took 4 bases from V and 3 from J, leaving 4 bases between them. Germline assignment: CDR1 MNHEY and CDR2 SVGAGI. CDR3 size: 11 residues. CDR3 in amino acids: CASSSYYEQYF. The CDR3 DNA reads TGTGCCAGCAGTTCCTACTACGAGCAGTACTTC.

This sequence joins TRBV11-2 and TRBJ2-3; D ambiguous. The germline V and J ends were trimmed by 3 bases and 1 base, with 14 bases remaining between them. The CDR3 is 16 residues long. CDR1 and CDR2 from the germline V gene are SGHAT and FQNNGV. CDR3 loop: CASSFEWAPGTDTQYF. CDR3 nucleotide sequence: TGTGCCAGCAGCTTTGAGTGGGCGCCTGGCACAGATACGCAGTATTTT.

This chain joins TRBV6-1 and TRBJ2-1, with 11 bases identical to TRBD2. Trimming took 0 bases from V and 3 from J; bases not matched to a gene: 7. The CDR3 is 18 amino acids. Germline lookup yields CDR1 MNHNS and CDR2 SASEGT. The CDR3 nucleotides read TGTGCCAGCAGTGAAGCTGTAGCGGGAGGGCTCCTCTACAATGAGCAGTTCTTC. Protein: CASSEAVAGGLLYNEQFF.

The chain has TRBV7-6 and TRBJ1-3; 8 bases line up with TRBD1. Per germline, CDR1 SGHVS and CDR2 FNYEAQ. The CDR3 sequence is 16 residues long. The V and J ends lost 1 base and 0 bases, in that order; junction bases with no gene match: 2. The DNA for the CDR3 is TGTGCCAGCAGCTTAGGGCAGGGGGCCTCTGGAAACACCATATATTTT. Its translation: CASSLGQGASGNTIYF.

This clone was found once. The chain has TRBV28 and TRBJ1-1; D uncertain. V was pared by 5 bases and J by 3 bases, with 7 bases between. Germline V gives CDR1 MDHEN, CDR2 SYDVKM. This CDR3 has 12 residues. CDR3 sequence: CASSLGDTEAFF. CDR3 in DNA: TGTGCCAGCAGTCTTGGGGACACTGAAGCTTTCTTT.

The rearrangement links TRBV19 to TRBJ2-5; D gene ambiguous. Germline values: CDR1 LNHDA, CDR2 SQIVND (reference sequence). The CDR3 spans 10 residues. Trimming left V 8 bases short and J 2 bases short, with 3 bases between. CDR3 sequence reads: CASGQETQYF. CDR3 sequence (DNA): TGTGCCAGTGGGCAAGAGACCCAGTACTTC.

The chain carries TRBV19 and TRBJ2-7; D possibly corresponds to TRBD2 (6 bases). Germline V gene data show CDR1 as LNHDA and CDR2 as SQIVND (reference sequence). CDR3 length: 16 residues. The V gene lost 0 bases and the J gene lost 0 bases, with 12 bases spanning the gap. CDR3 in DNA: TGTGCCAGTAGTATAGAGCCGGGAGAGTCCTCCTACGAGCAGTACTTC. Protein: CASSIEPGESSYEQYF.

V and J are TRBV6-5 and TRBJ2-7, with D unclear. V was cut by 0 bases and J by 5 bases, with 11 bases left in between. This CDR3 comprises 14 residues. The germline V gene has CDR1 MNHEY and CDR2 SVGAGI. CDR3 amino acids: CASSYSLEIDEQYF. For the CDR3, the DNA is TGTGCCAGCAGTTACTCTCTAGAAATAGACGAGCAGTACTTC.

The rearrangement links TRBV27 to TRBJ2-7, with D perhaps TRBD2 (6 bases). The CDR3 is 10 amino acids. Germline V gives CDR1 MNHEY, CDR2 SMNVEV (reference sequence). Trimming cost V 11 bases and J 5 bases, with 10 bases left between them. The CDR3 DNA reads TGTGCCCACCGCGGGGACGAGCAGTACTTC. Encoded protein: CAHRGDEQYF.

This clone was counted once. The chain joins TRBV20-1 to TRBJ2-5, with D perhaps given as TRBD1 or TRBD2 (6 bases each). CDR3 length: 11 residues. The V gene's germline CDR1 is DFQATT and CDR2 SNEGSKA (reference sequence). Trimming left V 6 bases short and J 4 bases short, with 9 bases between. CDR3 nucleotides: TGCAGTGCCGAGGGGGGAGAGACCCAGTACTTC. Translating gives CSAEGGETQYF.

The chain links TRBV29-1 to TRBJ1-2, with a possible D match to TRBD1 (5 bases). With 6 bases removed from V and 6 bases from J, the gap between germline ends came to 17 bases. The CDR3 has 13 amino acids. Germline assignment: CDR1 SQVTM and CDR2 ANQGSEA. CDR3 sequence (DNA): TGCAGCGTAAAGCCAGGGAATCGGGATGGCTACACCTTC. As protein: CSVKPGNRDGYTF. Filled out from reference TRBV29-1 and TRBJ1-2, the complete variable domain reads SAVISQKPSRDICQRGTSLTIQCQVDSQVTMMFWYRQQPGQSLTLIATANQGSEATYESGFVIDKFPISRPNLTFSTLTVSNMSPEDSSIYLCSVKPGNRDGYTFGSGTRLTVV.

This clone showed up just once. J is TRBJ2-7 and V is TRBV11-2; D may be TRBD2 (5 bases). This CDR3 has 16 residues. Trimming removed 3 bases at V and 3 bases at J, with 18 bases between. Germline CDR1 and CDR2: SGHAT and FQNNGV. CDR3 in amino acids: CASSFTLALPHYEQYF. The CDR3 nucleotides read TGTGCCAGCAGCTTTACGCTAGCTCTCCCCCACTACGAGCAGTACTTC. Full variable domain (missing parts from reference TRBV11-2 and TRBJ2-7): EAGVAQSPRYKIIEKRQSVAFWCNPISGHATLYWYQQILGQGPKLLIQFQNNGVVDDSQLPKDRFSAERLKGVDSTLKIQPAKLEDSAVYLCASSFTLALPHYEQYFGPGTRLTVT.

The chain recombines TRBV6-5 with TRBJ1-1; no clear D. V was cut by 4 bases and J by 2 bases, with 2 bases left in between. The germline V gene encodes CDR1 MNHEY and CDR2 SVGAGI. This CDR3 spans 11 amino acids. In DNA form, the CDR3 reads TGTGCCAGCAGTTCTAACACTGAAGCTTTCTTT. Protein: CASSSNTEAFF.

V is TRBV6-4 and J is TRBJ1-1; no clear D. The V gene's germline CDR1 is MRHNA and CDR2 SNTAGT. V dropped 4 bases and J dropped 2 bases, with 8 bases sitting between them. This CDR3 is 13 amino acids long. The CDR3 loop reads CASSVQINTEAFF. In nucleotides, the CDR3 is TGTGCCAGCAGTGTACAGATAAACACTGAAGCTTTCTTT.

The CDR3 DNA sequence: TGCGCCAGCAGCCATGGACAACAGGCGAACACTGAAGCTTTCTTT. Translating it yields CASSHGQQANTEAFF. The chain carries TRBV4-1 and TRBJ1-1, with D perhaps matching TRBD1 (5 bases). Germline CDR1 is MGHRA and CDR2 is YSYEKL. This CDR3 comprises 15 residues. The V gene lost 3 bases and the J gene lost 1 base, with 12 bases spanning the gap.

The chain recombines TRBV18 with TRBJ1-1; D is perhaps TRBD1 (6 bases). Trimming left V 1 base short and J 0 bases short, with 9 bases between. The germline V gene encodes CDR1 KGHSH and CDR2 LQKENI. This CDR3 contains 15 residues. The CDR3 DNA reads as TGTGCCAGCTCACCACTGGGACACATGAACACTGAAGCTTTCTTT. This encodes CASSPLGHMNTEAFF.

The V gene is TRBV6-5, the J gene TRBJ2-7; D is perhaps TRBD2 (6 bases). This CDR3 comprises 15 residues. Germline V CDR1 and CDR2: MNHEY, SVGAGI. The germline V and J ends were trimmed by 6 bases and 4 bases, with 19 bases remaining between them. Written as DNA, the CDR3 is TGTGCCAGCAGCCCCCTGTCGCGGGGCCCTTACGAGCAGTACTTC. Its protein product is CASSPLSRGPYEQYF.

This chain connects TRBV9 to TRBJ2-1; D possibly corresponds to TRBD2 (6 bases). Germline V gene data show CDR1 as SGDLS and CDR2 as YYNGEE. The CDR3 covers 15 residues. Deletions cut 4 bases from V and 1 base from J, with 12 bases between. CDR3 region: CASSPHGGSYNEQFF. CDR3 coding DNA: TGTGCCAGCAGCCCCCACGGGGGATCCTACAATGAGCAGTTCTTC.

V usage is TRBV6-1 and J usage is TRBJ2-1; TRBD1 might be the D (6 bases). Germline V CDR1 and CDR2: MNHNS, SASEGT. V gave up 3 bases and J gave up 6 bases, with 18 bases separating them. This CDR3 contains 16 residues. The CDR3 region has the DNA TGTGCCAGCAGTGATCTTGGGGGCCCCTTTCTCAATGAGCAGTTCTTC. Encoded protein: CASSDLGGPFLNEQFF.

This chain uses TRBV7-3 with TRBJ2-1; 10 bases fit TRBD2. Unmatched junction bases numbered 6, after V lost 1 base and J lost 6 bases. Germline CDR1 is SGHTA and CDR2 is FQGTGA. The CDR3 runs 16 residues. The CDR3: CASSLNSGGPPNEQFF. The CDR3 DNA sequence: TGTGCCAGCAGCTTAAATAGCGGGGGGCCTCCCAATGAGCAGTTCTTC.

Only one count was recorded for this clone. V usage is TRBV23-1 and J usage is TRBJ1-1; D uncertain. TRBV23-1 is treated as an ORF (open reading frame) with a function not yet certain. The CDR3 covers 13 residues. Trimming stripped 7 bases from V and 0 bases from J, with 9 bases between. The CDR3 bases are TGCGCCAGCATGGCCAGATTGAACACTGAAGCTTTCTTT. This translates into CASMARLNTEAFF.

The rearrangement joins TRBV12-2 to TRBJ2-7; no check of the table's D call, TRBD2, against the DNA was made. TRBV12-2 is a known pseudogene. The CDR3 totals 14 residues. In nucleotides, the CDR3 is TGTGCAAGTCGCTCGACGGGAAGCTCCTACGAGCAGTACTTC. This translates into CASRSTGSSYEQYF.

The genes are TRBV25-1 and TRBJ2-1; tentatively, D is TRBD1 (6 bases). CDR1 is MGHDK and CDR2 is SYGVNS in the germline V gene. The CDR3 has 18 residues. The V end was cut by 1 base, the J end by 6 bases, with 22 bases between. The CDR3 here is CASSELFAFKGVLNEQFF. Here the CDR3 DNA reads TGTGCCAGCAGTGAATTATTCGCCTTTAAGGGGGTCCTCAATGAGCAGTTCTTC.